This TCR beta chain comes out of a study of cytomegalovirus exposure and HLA in healthy donors (dated by TCRdb to about 2017). For context, the study as a whole: An earlier analysis of approximately 640 of the donors reported 250 to 350 Gb of sequence data and more than 90 million unique TCR beta sequences from about 200 million T cells. In the later analysis, no new phenotypic data were used to find candidate immune exposures; instead, reliance was placed on TCR beta sequences and their occurrence across donors. Of the 350 to 400 genotyped donors, 81% fell in the genetic ancestry cluster associated with self-reported Caucasian donors. Besides the first cohort of some 670 subjects, a separate validation cohort made up of over 95 different subjects was used. High-throughput TCR immunosequencing, statistical association of individual TCRs with disease status, and machine learning were combined to predict cytomegalovirus infection status. Donor age, sex, ethnicity and CMV serostatus were compiled together with the repertoire data. An early release covering roughly 600 HLA-typed donors comprised 300 to 350 gigabases of sequencing data and around 80 million unique TCR sequences. All discovery cohort repertoires had been generated using a single sequencing platform. The aim of the study was to test whether cataloging public T cell receptors could identify signatures of past pathogen exposure. A later genetic analysis took genome-wide SNP genotypes for about 55% of the 666 donors and used that subset as a discovery cohort. HLA typing included class I and class II loci at four-digit resolution. An earlier analysis of roughly 600 of the donors used high-throughput TCR beta sequencing to judge whether each TCR beta V gene segment behaved as functional or pseudogenic. Among approximately 370 genotyped donors of the cohort, an average of roughly 230,000 unique TCR beta nucleotide sequences was sequenced per donor, of which roughly 18% were non-productive. Several DR-DQ haplotypes were treated as single units for association and clustering because of strong linkage in the cohort. Typing coverage varied by locus: about 620-630 donors for A, B, C, DRB1 and DQB1; roughly 500 for DQA1; nearly 610 for DPA1; roughly 450 for DPB1. To study patterns of TCR occurrence, a later analysis re-analyzed previously published TCR beta repertoires from several hundred donors and added high-resolution HLA genotyping. The study used immunosequencing to profile the T cell repertoires of 666 subjects and linked those repertoires to cytomegalovirus serostatus.

In total, over 600 healthy bone marrow donors made up the cohort. Cohort members were all nominally healthy when sampled, although unrecorded immune exposures were likely present. The donor was CMV seronegative and belonged to the group of over 350 seronegative cohort members. A peripheral blood sample was collected from each donor, and TCR beta sequencing was performed on peripheral blood mononuclear cells. The Qiagen DNeasy Blood Extraction Kit was used to extract genomic DNA from the blood cell samples. The germline V gene gives CDR1 as MNHEY and CDR2 as SVGAGI. The CDR3 contains 14 residues, cysteine and phenylalanine counted. Only the CDR3 region is kept as DNA, spanning 42 bases read in frame from base 1. Trimming costs V 8 bases and J 2 bases, and their ends lie 14 bases apart. Note on this clone: Its antigen is not yet known.

The paper as a whole reports these results and caveats: According to a later genetic analysis, donors in an Asian-associated ancestry cluster had fewer N-insertions in productive TCRs than the approximately 650-donor mean. Most TCR sequences were observed very rarely across donors, whereas some public TCRs were present in many individuals. Immune exposure information for the cohort was limited to CMV serostatus. According to a later analysis, most CMV-associated TCR beta chains appeared to be HLA-restricted, and the HLA associations seemed to be driven largely by CMV exposure. Presence/absence analyses assumed roughly uniform sequencing depth across donors, an assumption that may not hold. In an earlier analysis of around 500 of the donors, most TCR beta V segments appeared in productive rearrangements about 87% or about 30% of the time, broadly matching IMGT annotations. The authors suggested that the approach could potentially be generalized to other disease states and immunological phenotypes. An association between a missense DCLRE1C variant and V-gene and J-gene trimming of TCR beta chains was found in a later genetic analysis and replicated in an independent cohort. A later analysis associated roughly 17,000 TCR beta sequences with specific HLA alleles at a false discovery rate of 0.05. In a later analysis, HLA-associated TCR beta chains showed more clonal expansion and lower generation probabilities than non-associated chains that were equally common. Some IMGT-functional V segments, including TRBV6-2 and TRBV6-3, could not be told apart with the 87-base-pair reads, so those segments were excluded. Assigning TCR associations to individual alleles was difficult when HLA alleles, especially DR and DQ, strongly co-occurred. A group of highly shared sequence variants was considered likely to be a technical artifact of the sequencing pipeline. According to a later analysis, TCR association rates differed among HLA loci, with DRB1 alleles showing the most associated TCRs and HLA-C alleles showing the fewest. The earlier analysis of approximately 590 of the donors excluded 15 to 20 rarely observed V segments, including chromosome 9 orphons, because counts were too low. In this cohort, only TCR beta chains were sequenced, and detectable features were limited by the absence of alpha or paired-chain data. In vitro tests confirmed that a few of the cytomegalovirus-associated TCR beta chains recognize cytomegalovirus antigens. In a later analysis, several top co-occurrence clusters were reported to appear linked to parvovirus B19, influenza, CMV and Epstein-Barr virus. Cytomegalovirus status was reported to be diagnosed by the classifier with high specificity and sensitivity in both the original and validation cohorts. A further reported finding was that TCR beta sequences accurately predicted the HLA-A and HLA-B alleles for most subjects in the first cohort. The study gave a list of about 160 TCR beta chains associated with cytomegalovirus. Correlated functional status among segregating V segments might reflect linkage disequilibrium, but an unknown experimental factor could not be ruled out. Because some donors lacked HLA typing at each locus, the association tests relied only on the typed subset.

The library came from the immunoSEQ multiplex PCR assay. For the multiplex PCR, a mixture combining 60 forward primers for TCR Vbeta segments and 13 reverse primers for TCR Jbeta segments was used. The CDR3 region of rearranged TCR beta genes was amplified from genomic DNA by a multiplex PCR assay. The Illumina HiSeq System was used to sequence the amplified TCR beta libraries as 87-base-pair reads. The study's own analysis went as follows. In a later analysis, tens of millions of unique TCR beta chains were counted across the 500 to 700 repertoires, and approximately 11 million of these chains were shared by at least two donors. Raw reads were error-corrected and collapsed into unique sequences by a nearest-neighbor algorithm in which closely related sequences were merged to remove PCR and sequencing errors. CDR3 sequences were aligned to IMGT reference sequences to assign V, D and J gene segments. For a sequence to be retained, at least a six-nucleotide match to both a V gene segment and a J gene segment was required. Rearrangements were classified as productive when the CDR3 lacked stop codons and remained in frame with V and J, and all other rearrangements were classified as non-productive. Following IMGT convention, CDR3 was defined as the stretch from the second conserved V-encoded cysteine up to the conserved J-encoded phenylalanine. Sequences without an unambiguous match to a single V gene segment were excluded from the earlier analysis of about 600 of the donors. An earlier analysis of several hundred of the donors called V segments functional above 56.7% productive rearrangements and segregating when the between-donor standard deviation exceeded 5%. A statistical classification framework was built for diagnosing cytomegalovirus status from the catalog of TCR beta chain sequences. In a later analysis, TCR nucleotide sequences were compared against IMGT/GENE-DB human TR gene sequences so that V and J genes could be assigned. Using the TCRdist pipeline, a later analysis assigned CDR3 sequences along with most-parsimonious VDJ recombination scenarios. In a later analysis, every TCR beta chain was defined by the combination of its CDR3 amino acid sequence and its V-gene family, and reads without a unique V-gene family were dropped. As a way to deal with suspected cross-contamination and a sequencing artifact, a later analysis dropped hundreds of nucleotide sequences that were highly shared and had low generation probability. In a later analysis, a clonal expansion index for each public chain was calculated from normalized within-repertoire ranks of inferred template counts. In a later analysis, generation probabilities were computed using a VDJ recombination model fitted to out-of-frame rearrangements, and the results were checked against IGoR. A later analysis scored TCR-TCR, TCR-HLA and TCR-CMV co-occurrence with hypergeometric tests, applying a repertoire-size bias correction to TCR pairs. To estimate false discovery rates, a later analysis permuted the HLA or CMV assignments 20 times. In a later analysis, co-occurring TCRs were grouped using DBSCAN, and TCRdist sequence similarity was added for clustering within HLA-allele-positive subsets. Repertoires with fewer than 30,000 or more than 120,000 public chains were left out of co-occurrence clustering, as were five repertoires with anomalous nucleotide sharing. Held by TCRdb, this immuneACCESS table contains in-frame sequences only and omits some clones. Under half of the omission traces to an unresolved V gene where checked; the cause of the rest is unknown. That table supplies the V and J calls and clone size; D and trimming were determined from the DNA. This specimen's table enumerates 150,000 or so clones. Jointly, the top ten make up 1.7% of the sample.

The chain couples TRBV6-5 to TRBJ2-3, and TRBD1 may be the D gene, going by 6 matching bases. The origin of this receptor is a man aged 18 to 29 in good health and CMV-seronegative. The specimen was PBMCs. The nucleotides are TGTGCCAGCGCAATACAGGGCCACACAGATACGCAGTATTTT. The resulting protein is CASAIQGHTDTQYF.